The clone carrying this T cell receptor (beta chain) has just a few counts. The target antigen is unknown. The data are from a study of shared clonotypes between healthy human individuals. Notes on the study in general: Lower generation probabilities were found for non-shared clonotypes than for those shared by all four donors. As a rule, naive subsets had a larger estimated richness than memory subsets.

The method was immunoSEQ multiplex PCR; TCRdb's version includes in-frame clones alone and lacks a portion of them. The sample contains under 750,000 clones, approximately 72% of which appear only once. CDR1 LGHNA and CDR2 YNFKEQ come from the germline V gene. The CDR3 length is 16 residues. Trimming took 0 bases from V and 6 from J, leaving 15 bases between them. Each sample came from a Caucasian adult donor living in Nashville, Tennessee. The specimen was memory CD4+ T cells sorted from blood. As to subset: CD45RA-negative fraction. This receptor was taken from a woman aged 30 to 39 in good health. The V gene is TRBV4-2, the J gene TRBJ1-5; D is possibly TRBD1 (5 bases). This CDR3 is CASSQDDAGGGQPQHF. In DNA, the CDR3 is TGTGCCAGCAGCCAAGATGACGCGGGGGGAGGTCAGCCCCAGCATTTT.